This TCR beta chain is drawn from a study of spatial heterogeneity in lung cancer. As for the study in general: Alpha-chain sequences were detected in numbers that were consistently lower than beta-chain sequences.

TCRdb recomputed calls from the 5' RACE reads with MiXCR, one row per CDR3 protein. Of 20,000 to 25,000 distinct CDR3 sequences in the sample, 4.5% to 5.5% were seen once. Time point here: sample taken at primary tumor resection. Tumor, nontumor lung or frozen PBMC supplied whole RNA that was sequenced unsorted. This clonotype was detected ten times or more. The sample here was PBMCs, taken at surgery. The TCR was taken from a male donor with early-stage non-small cell lung cancer.

The CDR3 DNA follows: TGCAGTGCTAGAGATCAAAAGGGTTTGTACGAGCAGTACTTC. Encoded protein: CSARDQKGLYEQYF. The genes are TRBV20-1 and TRBJ2-7; D call uncertain. The CDR3 runs to 14 residues. Trimming left V 0 bases short and J 4 bases short, with 13 bases between. Germline V gives CDR1 DFQATT, CDR2 SNEGSKA (reference sequence).